The 20 T cell receptor beta chains below come from one sample, sequenced in a study of graft-versus-host responses after intestinal transplantation. The method was immunoSEQ multiplex PCR; TCRdb's version includes in-frame clones alone and lacks a portion of them. The sample lists around 130,000 clones; approximately 92% were seen once. These receptors have no known antigen. The sample consisted of unstimulated CD4+ T cells sorted from spleen or lymph node cells, taken before intestinal transplant. The receptor set was obtained from a human donor who received an intestinal transplant.

The J gene is TRBJ2-7, the V gene TRBV7-9; TRBD2 matches at 10 bases. The germline V gene has CDR1 SEHNR and CDR2 FQNEAQ (reference sequence). V was clipped by 5 bases and J by 5 bases; unmatched bases: 9. This CDR3 is 15 amino acids long. CDR3 protein: CASSQPGLASHEQYF. CDR3 nucleotide sequence: TGTGCCAGCAGCCAACCGGGACTAGCGTCCCACGAGCAGTACTTC. Together with reference TRBV7-9 and TRBJ2-7, the CDR3 gives the full variable domain: DTGVSQNPRHKITKRGQNVTFRCDPISEHNRLYWYRQTLGQGPEFLTYFQNEAQLEKSRLLSDRFSAERPKGSFSTLEIQRTEQGDSAMYLCASSQPGLASHEQYFGPGTRLTVT.

This clone was detected once. The chain couples TRBV5-4 to TRBJ2-5; D is uncertain. The V and J ends lost 5 bases and 2 bases respectively, with 4 bases between them. Germline assignment: CDR1 SGHNT and CDR2 YYREEE (reference sequence). This CDR3 contains 11 residues. The CDR3 bases are TGTGCCAGCAGTTCACAAGAGACCCAGTACTTC. It codes for CASSSQETQYF.

V gene TRBV27 combines with J gene TRBJ2-7, with D possibly being TRBD1 (6 bases). Trimming shortened V by 2 bases and J by 0 bases, and 14 bases separated the two germline ends. Germline loops: CDR1 MNHEY, CDR2 SMNVEV (reference sequence). The CDR3 is 16 amino acids. The CDR3 region is CASSLHPGQSSYEQYF. In nucleotides, the CDR3 is TGTGCCAGCAGTTTACATCCCGGACAGTCCTCCTACGAGCAGTACTTC.

The chain is built from TRBV5-6 and TRBJ2-2, with TRBD2 matching over 14 bases. The CDR3 contains 16 residues. The junction had 6 bases not matched to a gene; V was cut back by 8 bases and J by 3 bases. The germline V gene encodes CDR1 SGHDT and CDR2 YYEEEE. The CDR3 region has the DNA TGTGCCAGTCGACTAGCGGGGGGGCTTTACACCGGGGAGCTGTTTTTT. This sequence encodes CASRLAGGLYTGELFF.

Regarding this clone: A read error may account for a junction end that differs from germline. The chain joins TRBV6-5 to TRBJ2-7; D is possibly TRBD1 (7 bases). Germline CDR1 is MNHEY and CDR2 is SVGAGI. This CDR3 region has 10 residues. The CDR3 DNA reads TGTGCCAGCAGCCGGAGGGACAGATCCTTC. Protein product: CASSRRDRSF.

This rearrangement joins TRBV19 to TRBJ1-2; D is possibly TRBD1 (5 bases). Germline assignment: CDR1 LNHDA and CDR2 SQIVND (reference sequence). Between the trimmed V and J ends, which lost 7 bases and 4 bases, there was a span of 22 bases. This CDR3 is built from 16 residues. In nucleotides, the CDR3 is TGTGCCAGTATTCCTACCGCCGGGGGGTGGACCTATGGCTACACCTTC. This gives the protein CASIPTAGGWTYGYTF. Based on the CDR3 plus reference TRBV19 and TRBJ1-2, the full variable domain is DGGITQSPKYLFRKEGQNVTLSCEQNLNHDAMYWYRQDPGQGLRLIYYSQIVNDFQKGDIAEGYSVSREKKESFPLTVTSAQKNPTAFYLCASIPTAGGWTYGYTFGSGTRLTVV.

The V call is TRBV7-3, the J call TRBJ2-5; D is uncertain. The V gene's germline CDR1 is SGHTA and CDR2 FQGTGA. The CDR3 consists of 14 residues. V lost 1 base and J 5 bases, leaving 11 bases between the germline ends. Here the CDR3 reads CASSLKWPDETQYF. The CDR3 region has the DNA TGTGCCAGCAGCTTAAAGTGGCCAGACGAGACCCAGTACTTC. The whole variable domain, filled in from reference TRBV7-3 and TRBJ2-5, reads GAGVSQTPSNKVTEKGKYVELRCDPISGHTALYWYRQSLGQGPEFLIYFQGTGAADDSGLPNDRFFAVRPEGSVSTLKIQRTERGDSAVYLCASSLKWPDETQYFGPGTRLLVL.

The J gene is TRBJ1-2, the V gene TRBV9, with 8 nucleotides matching TRBD1. Germline CDR1 SGDLS, CDR2 YYNGEE. V gave up 0 bases and J gave up 5 bases; unmatched junction bases: 12. The CDR3 has 17 residues. Here the CDR3 reads CASSVGADREVSYGYTF. In nucleotides, the CDR3 is TGTGCCAGCAGCGTAGGGGCGGACAGGGAGGTCTCTTATGGCTACACCTTC. Full variable domain (rest looked up from reference TRBV9 and TRBJ1-2): DSGVTQTPKHLITATGQRVTLRCSPRSGDLSVYWYQQSLDQGLQFLIQYYNGEERAKGNILERFSAQQFPDLHSELNLSSLELGDSALYFCASSVGADREVSYGYTFGSGTRLTVV.

V gene TRBV5-6 combines with J gene TRBJ1-2; possibly TRBD1 for D (5 bases). The CDR3 has 16 residues. Germline CDR1 reads SGHDT; CDR2 reads YYEEEE. The V gene lost 4 bases and the J gene lost 3 bases, with 19 bases spanning the gap. DNA for the CDR3: TGTGCCAGCAGCGTGGGGCCCGCCGGGACGGACTATGGCTACACCTTC. It translates to CASSVGPAGTDYGYTF. Full variable domain (rest looked up from reference TRBV5-6 and TRBJ1-2): DAGVTQSPTHLIKTRGQQVTLRCSPKSGHDTVSWYQQALGQGPQFIFQYYEEEERQRGNFPDRFSGHQFPNYSSELNVNALLLGDSALYLCASSVGPAGTDYGYTFGSGTRLTVV.

V is TRBV7-3 and J is TRBJ2-2, with 7 bases lining up with TRBD2. Germline loops: CDR1 SGHTA, CDR2 FQGTGA. The CDR3 totals 14 residues. The J segment lost 5 bases and the V segment lost 4 bases, leaving 4 bases of the junction unmatched. The DNA of the CDR3 is TGTGCCAGCAGCTCCAGAGCGGGGACCGGGGAGCTGTTTTTT. Its protein is CASSSRAGTGELFF.

V usage is TRBV6-5 and J usage is TRBJ2-2; 7 bases fit TRBD1. CDR3 length: 16 amino acids. J was trimmed by 0 bases and V by 4 bases; bases with no gene match: 5. Germline-derived CDR1 and CDR2 are MNHEY and SVGAGI. This CDR3 reads CASSLPGTANTGELFF. The CDR3 DNA sequence: TGTGCCAGCAGTTTACCCGGGACAGCGAACACCGGGGAGCTGTTTTTT.

The chain couples TRBV10-1 to TRBJ1-6; D perhaps matches TRBD1 (6 bases). This CDR3 has 13 residues. V lost 5 bases and J lost 10, with 12 bases in between. Germline CDR1 reads WNHNN; CDR2 reads SYGVQD (reference sequence). The CDR3 DNA reads as TGCGCCAGCAGTACAGGGATGGGATCACCCCTCCACTTT. It yields the protein CASSTGMGSPLHF.

The rearrangement joins TRBV10-3 to TRBJ1-5; 7 bases are a match to TRBD1. With 10 bases clipped from V and 4 bases from J, the junction kept 10 bases outside the gene matches. This CDR3 comprises 14 residues. CDR1 is ENHRY, CDR2 SYGVKD, per germline. In DNA, the CDR3 is TGTGCCAACTTACAGGGGCGGGGGAATCAGCCCCAGCATTTT. It translates to CANLQGRGNQPQHF.

This chain connects TRBV5-1 to TRBJ2-7; 7 nucleotides align to TRBD1. Trimming removed 3 bases from V and 3 bases from J; junction bases left unmatched: 9. Looked up from germline, CDR1 is SGHRS and CDR2 is YFSETQ. This CDR3 spans 15 amino acids. This chain's CDR3 is CASSWTGPSSYEQYF. The CDR3 coding sequence is TGCGCCAGCAGCTGGACAGGTCCCAGCAGCTACGAGCAGTACTTC.

The chain combines TRBV7-3 with TRBJ2-5; tentatively, D is TRBD1 (6 bases). From germline, CDR1 is SGHTA and CDR2 FQGTGA. The V gene lost 5 bases and the J gene lost 1 base, with 8 bases spanning the gap. This CDR3 is built from 13 residues. The CDR3 spells CASSRGSQETQYF. The CDR3, as DNA: TGTGCCAGCAGCAGGGGGAGCCAAGAGACCCAGTACTTC.

The V gene is TRBV7-9, the J gene TRBJ2-1, with TRBD1 as a possible D gene (6 bases). CDR1 is SEHNR and CDR2 is FQNEAQ in the germline V gene (reference sequence). The CDR3 has 12 amino acids. V dropped 10 bases and J dropped 6 bases, with 13 bases sitting between them. CDR3 residues: CAITGLRNEQFF. DNA of the CDR3: TGTGCCATCACAGGGTTACGCAATGAGCAGTTCTTC.

The gene calls are TRBV10-3 and TRBJ2-6; D possibly uses TRBD1 or TRBD2 (5 bases each). Per the germline V gene, CDR1 is ENHRY and CDR2 is SYGVKD. V lost 6 bases and J 0 bases, leaving 15 bases between the germline ends. This CDR3 contains 17 residues. DNA for the CDR3: TGTGCCATCAGCGTTGGGGGAACGAGCTCTGGGGCCAACGTCCTGACTTTC. Translating it yields CAISVGGTSSGANVLTF.

The V call is TRBV5-4, the J call TRBJ2-7; D unclear. The CDR3 consists of 12 residues. CDR1 and CDR2 (germline): SGHNT, YYREEE (reference sequence). Trimming stripped 1 base from V and 0 bases from J, with 2 bases between. CDR3 DNA: TGTGCCAGCAGCTTGCCCTCCTACGAGCAGTACTTC. Encoded protein: CASSLPSYEQYF.

This sequence joins TRBV5-1 and TRBJ2-7; 10 bases align to TRBD1. This CDR3 comprises 14 residues. CDR1 SGHRS and CDR2 YFSETQ come from the germline V gene. V lost 3 bases, J lost 3 bases, and 3 bases stayed unmatched. The CDR3 region is CASSSGQGLYEQYF. CDR3 nucleotide sequence: TGCGCCAGCAGCTCGGGACAGGGGCTCTACGAGCAGTACTTC.

The chain uses TRBV27 and TRBJ2-3, with TRBD2 matching over 7 bases. V was clipped by 10 bases and J by 1 base; unmatched bases: 5. From germline, CDR1 is MNHEY and CDR2 SMNVEV (reference sequence). The CDR3 extends over 13 amino acids. CDR3 sequence (DNA): TGTGCCATCCCTCGGGGGGGCACAGATACGCAGTATTTT. Residues: CAIPRGGTDTQYF.